These T cell receptor beta chains were read from a single sample in a study of T cells in Graves' hyperthyroidism and ophthalmopathy. TCRdb reprocessed the multiplex PCR reads via MiXCR and lists one record per CDR3 protein. The sample yields 500,000 to 650,000 distinct CDR3 sequences, roughly 15% seen once. Sequencing input: blood. The source is a woman aged 40-49 years with Graves' hyperthyroidism. Both conserved end residues are part of each CDR3. A D gene is named only where the DNA matches it firmly. Only part of the rows carry a size: once, few, many, or a class if the clone is expanded.

TRBJ1-1	TRBV29-1	NA	NA	TGCAGCGCTCGAGTAGGAGCGTCGGGGAACACTGAAGCTTTCTTT	CSARVGASGNTEAFF
TRBJ2-1	TRBV6-4	TRBD2	few	TGTGCCAGCAGTGACCCCCTCGCGGGAGGCTGCTACAATGAGCAGTTCTTC	CASSDPLAGGCYNEQFF
TRBJ1-1	TRBV12-3/TRBV12-4	TRBD1	many	TGTGCCAGAAGACAGGGTGACACTGAAGCTTTCTTT	CARRQGDTEAFF
TRBJ2-1	TRBV9	NA	NA	TGTGCCAGCAGCGTAGACTGGGCGACCTCCTACAATGAGCAGTTCTTC	CASSVDWATSYNEQFF
TRBJ2-3	TRBV20-1	TRBD2	NA	TGCAGTGCTAGAGATGCCAGATCAAGCGGGGGGGCTACAGATACGCAGTATTTT	CSARDARSSGGATDTQYF
TRBJ2-3	TRBV28	NA	many	TGTGCCAGCAGTTTTCCAGGGCTTGGGACAGATACGCAGTATTTT	CASSFPGLGTDTQYF
TRBJ2-1	TRBV12-3/TRBV12-4	TRBD1	many	TGTGCCAGCAGTACACCGGACAGGGCGAATGAGCAGTTCTTC	CASSTPDRANEQFF
TRBJ2-1	TRBV7-9	TRBD1	NA	TGTGCCAGCAGCTTTGGGGACAGGGGGGGGCAGTTCTTC	CASSFGDRGGQFF
TRBJ1-4	TRBV5-1	NA	many	TGCGCCAGCAGCTTGGGGTCGAATGGAAAAGGAAAACTGTTTTTT	CASSLGSNGKGKLFF
TRBJ2-7	TRBV5-1	TRBD2	few	TGCGCCAGCAGCTTGGCCCTAGCGGGAGTAAGGGAGCAGTACTTC	CASSLALAGVREQYF
TRBJ2-3	TRBV20-1	TRBD2	NA	TGCAGTGCTACTGCCATCCGCGAGCGGGAGTTATTTGGGAGTACAGATACGCAGTATTTT	CSATAIRERELFGSTDTQYF
TRBJ2-5	TRBV28	NA	many	TGTGCCAGCGGGAATGGGGGGAGGCGTCAAGAGACCCAGTACTTC	CASGNGGRRQETQYF
TRBJ2-1	TRBV30	TRBD2	many	TGTGCCTGGAGTGCGGGACTAGCGGGAGGTGAGCAGTTCTTC	CAWSAGLAGGEQFF